The TCR beta chain under discussion was sequenced for a study of tumor and adjacent non-tumor tissue in lung cancer. Background on the study: The cohort had around twelve adenocarcinoma, a couple of squamous cell and 1 small cell patients.

No cell sorting was done before RNA was extracted from the tissue. Distant lung tissue was collected more than 3 cm away from the tumor edge. This clonotype was picked up one time. Its specificity is unknown. At one boundary the junction diverges from the germline segment, which might be a read error. Study conclusions and caveats: Significantly higher TCR diversity was found in tumor than normal lung. Top 100 clones took a larger repertoire share in normal lung.

The CDR3 runs to 13 residues. CDR1 and CDR2 from the germline V gene are MNHGY and SAAAGT. Three rounds of nested PCR, following a modified ARM-PCR protocol, produced the TCRbeta library. Via MiXCR, TCRdb re-called the multiplex PCR reads, giving one row per CDR3 protein. The table records 100,000 or so distinct CDR3 sequences, 65% of them present only once. The sequence was collected from a man aged 30 to 45 with non-small cell lung cancer. The material sequenced was distant non-tumor lung tissue. The chain uses TRBV6-8 and TRBJ1-1; D unresolved. The CDR3, as DNA: TGTGCCAGCAATTTTGGGTTGGTGGCTAAAGCCTTCTTT. It codes for CASNFGLVAKAFF.